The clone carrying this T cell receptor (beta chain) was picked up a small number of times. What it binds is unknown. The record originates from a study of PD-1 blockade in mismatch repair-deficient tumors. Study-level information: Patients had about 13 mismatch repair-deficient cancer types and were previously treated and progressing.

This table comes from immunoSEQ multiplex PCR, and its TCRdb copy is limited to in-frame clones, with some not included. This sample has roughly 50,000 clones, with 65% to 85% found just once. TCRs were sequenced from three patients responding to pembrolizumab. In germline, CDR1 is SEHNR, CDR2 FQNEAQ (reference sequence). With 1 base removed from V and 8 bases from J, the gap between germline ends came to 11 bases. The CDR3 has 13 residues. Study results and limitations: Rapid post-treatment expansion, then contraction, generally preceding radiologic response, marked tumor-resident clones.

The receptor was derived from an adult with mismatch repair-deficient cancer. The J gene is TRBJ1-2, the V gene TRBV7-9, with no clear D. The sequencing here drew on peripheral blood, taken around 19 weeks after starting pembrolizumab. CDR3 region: CASSLDTPRGYTF. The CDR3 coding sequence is TGTGCCAGCAGCTTAGACACACCACGGGGCTACACCTTC.